The 19 T cell receptor beta chains below all came from one sample that was sequenced in a study of blood T cell repertoires in COVID-19. Clones were sequenced by immunoSEQ multiplex PCR, and TCRdb holds only the in-frame ones, with some missing. The profile covers about 220,000 clones, with over 70% appearing a single time and 7.2% taken by the ten largest. The material sequenced was peripheral blood. Every receptor here comes from a woman aged 70-85 years with acute or convalescent COVID-19.

This clone was picked up a small number of times. The V and J genes are TRBV15 and TRBJ2-1; TRBD2 agrees at 14 bases. Germline V gene sequence: CDR1 LNHNV, CDR2 YYDKDF (reference sequence). The CDR3 contains 14 residues. The J segment lost 15 bases and the V segment lost 0 bases, leaving 4 bases of the junction unmatched. DNA of the CDR3: TGTGCCACCAGCAGAGAGGGACTAGCGGGGGAGGGGTTCTTC. Amino acids: CATSREGLAGEGFF.

V is TRBV30 and J is TRBJ2-5, with D perhaps matching TRBD1 (6 bases). Trimming left V 4 bases short and J 3 bases short, with 9 bases between. This CDR3 region has 12 residues. Germline V lookup: CDR1 GTSNPN, CDR2 SVGIG (reference sequence). CDR3 sequence (DNA): TGTGCCTGGAAGGGGGATAAAGAGACCCAGTACTTC. Translation gives CAWKGDKETQYF. Filled out from reference TRBV30 and TRBJ2-5, the complete variable domain reads SQTIHQWPATLVQPVGSPLSLECTVEGTSNPNLYWYRQAAGRGLQLLFYSVGIGQISSEVPQNLSASRPQDRQFILSSKKLLLSDSGFYLCAWKGDKETQYFGPGTRLLVL.

This chain connects TRBV29-1 to TRBJ1-4; no reliable D call. Germline values: CDR1 SQVTM, CDR2 ANQGSEA. V lost 3 bases and J 5 bases, leaving 7 bases between the germline ends. This CDR3 contains 12 residues. CDR3 protein: CSVERGNEKLFF. Here the CDR3 DNA reads TGCAGCGTTGAGCGCGGGAATGAAAAACTGTTTTTT.

V usage is TRBV7-3 and J usage is TRBJ1-4, with 7 bases matching TRBD1. Trimming cost V 2 bases and J 5 bases; bases outside gene matches: 5. This CDR3 has 15 residues. CDR1 is SGHTA and CDR2 is FQGTGA in the germline V gene. The CDR3 DNA is TGTGCCAGCAGCTTAGAGGGGGCGAGAAATGAAAAACTGTTTTTT. It codes for CASSLEGARNEKLFF. The full variable domain, in which reference TRBV7-3 and TRBJ1-4 provide the parts outside the CDR3, is GAGVSQTPSNKVTEKGKYVELRCDPISGHTALYWYRQSLGQGPEFLIYFQGTGAADDSGLPNDRFFAVRPEGSVSTLKIQRTERGDSAVYLCASSLEGARNEKLFFGSGTQLSVL.

The gene calls are TRBV7-8 and TRBJ2-1, with D tentatively TRBD2 (5 bases). The V end was cut by 4 bases, the J end by 0 bases, with 16 bases between. Germline CDR1 and CDR2: SGHVS and FQNEAQ. The CDR3 covers 17 residues. For the CDR3, the DNA is TGTGCCAGCAGCTCCAGAGAGGGCGGTCGCTCCTACAATGAGCAGTTCTTC. It is translated as CASSSREGGRSYNEQFF.

The gene calls are TRBV27 and TRBJ2-3; the match to TRBD2 covers 10 bases. Trimming removed 5 bases from V and 4 bases from J; junction bases left unmatched: 6. In germline, CDR1 is MNHEY, CDR2 SMNVEV (reference sequence). CDR3 length: 15 residues. CDR3 coding DNA: TGTGCCAGCAGTCCAAGCGGGGGGGCAGCAGATACGCAGTATTTT. Translation: CASSPSGGAADTQYF.

This clone was found a few times. This chain connects TRBV2 to TRBJ1-4; no clear D. This CDR3 spans 15 amino acids. Trimming cost V 3 bases and J 5 bases, with 13 bases left between them. In germline, CDR1 is SNHLY, CDR2 FYNNEI. The CDR3 reads CASSDPGKGNEKLFF. The CDR3 DNA sequence: TGTGCCAGCAGTGATCCGGGGAAAGGGAATGAAAAACTGTTTTTT.

This clone came up a few times. The chain links TRBV27 to TRBJ2-5, with D possibly matching TRBD2 (5 bases). The CDR3 runs to 14 residues. Per the germline V gene, CDR1 is MNHEY and CDR2 is SMNVEV (reference sequence). V shed 2 bases and J shed 5 bases, with 12 bases lying between them. Here the CDR3 reads CASSLGWGDETQYF. The CDR3 region has the DNA TGTGCCAGCAGTTTAGGGTGGGGAGACGAGACCCAGTACTTC.

The chain employs TRBV3-1 (or the pseudogene TRBV3-2) and TRBJ2-1; 13 bases fit TRBD2. Germline V gene lookup returns CDR1 LGHDT and CDR2 YNNKEL (reference sequence). V dropped 0 bases and J dropped 0; count of bases not matched to a gene: 5. This CDR3 region has 19 residues. CDR3 in DNA: TGTGCCAGCAGCCAAGAAGGGACTAGCGGGGCTAGCTCCTACAATGAGCAGTTCTTC. It yields the protein CASSQEGTSGASSYNEQFF.

The chain links TRBV3-1 (or the pseudogene TRBV3-2) to TRBJ2-4; D ambiguous. The V and J ends lost 0 bases and 0 bases respectively, with 18 bases between them. Germline V CDR1 and CDR2: LGHDT, YNNKEL (reference sequence). This CDR3 is 19 amino acids long. The CDR3 is CASSQEGRGRLLAKNIQYF. CDR3 bases: TGTGCCAGCAGCCAAGAAGGTCGAGGCCGTTTACTAGCCAAAAACATTCAGTACTTC.

J is TRBJ1-1 and V is TRBV6-5; D gene unclear. The germline gives CDR1 MNHEY, CDR2 SVGAGI. With 5 bases removed from V and 2 bases from J, the gap between germline ends came to 15 bases. The CDR3 spans 15 residues. As DNA, the CDR3 is TGTGCCAGCAGTAGGGCTTCGTCGGGAAACACTGAAGCTTTCTTT. Protein product: CASSRASSGNTEAFF.

This clone was recorded a few times. V is TRBV5-1 and J is TRBJ2-3; 8 bases map to TRBD2. This CDR3 is built from 14 residues. Germline CDR1 SGHRS, CDR2 YFSETQ. V was pared by 4 bases and J by 3 bases, with 4 bases of the junction left unmatched. The DNA of the CDR3 is TGCGCCAGCAGCCCGGGACTAGTAACAGATACGCAGTATTTT. Its translation is CASSPGLVTDTQYF.

V gene TRBV19 combines with J gene TRBJ2-3, with a tentative D call TRBD1 (6 bases). This CDR3 comprises 15 residues. Germline-derived CDR1 and CDR2 are LNHDA and SQIVND (reference sequence). Trimming shortened V by 4 bases and J by 0 bases, and 11 bases separated the two germline ends. The CDR3 here is CASSSDRSSTDTQYF. In DNA form, the CDR3 reads TGTGCCAGTAGTAGTGACAGGTCTAGCACAGATACGCAGTATTTT.

The chain couples TRBV11-2 to TRBJ2-1; 7 bases map to TRBD1. V shed 5 bases and J 8 bases; nucleotides not matched to a gene: 15. CDR3 length: 16 amino acids. CDR1 is SGHAT, CDR2 FQNNGV, per germline. CDR3 sequence reads: CASSRLGTDLFHEQFF. The CDR3 nucleotides are TGTGCCAGCAGCCGACTGGGGACAGACCTCTTCCATGAGCAGTTCTTC.

The CDR3 region is CSSRQGTNTEAFF. CDR3 in DNA: TGCAGCTCACGACAGGGGACGAACACTGAAGCTTTCTTT. This chain joins TRBV29-1 and TRBJ1-1, with TRBD1 matching 8 bases. Trimming at V came to 8 bases and at J to 1 base, leaving 6 bases not matched to a gene. Germline CDR1 SQVTM, CDR2 ANQGSEA. CDR3 length: 13 amino acids.

This clone was recorded only once. V and J are TRBV29-1 and TRBJ2-7; a weak D match, TRBD2 (6 bases). The CDR3 consists of 13 residues. V dropped 6 bases and J dropped 9 bases, with 21 bases sitting between them. Germline CDR1 reads SQVTM; CDR2 reads ANQGSEA. CDR3 in amino acids: CSVTQDYYEGQYF. The CDR3 bases are TGCAGCGTCACACAGGACTACTACGAGGGGCAGTACTTC.

A single count supports this clone. This chain connects TRBV12-3 or TRBV12-4 to TRBJ1-2; unclear D gene. The CDR3 is made up of 13 amino acids. The V end lost 1 base, the J end lost 4 bases, and 7 bases lay between the germline ends. The DNA for the CDR3 is TGTGCCAGCAGTTTAGACGGTGCCTATGGCTACACCTTC. It specifies CASSLDGAYGYTF.

V is TRBV2 and J is TRBJ2-1; 10 bases fit TRBD2. V shed 6 bases, J shed 10 bases, and the junction held 3 bases outside the gene matches. The CDR3 is made up of 12 amino acids. The germline CDR1 and CDR2 sequences are SNHLY and FYNNEI. In nucleotides, the CDR3 is TGTGCCAGCAGCACGACTAGCGGGGAGCAGTTCTTC. This translates into CASSTTSGEQFF. Full variable domain (missing parts from reference TRBV2 and TRBJ2-1): EPEVTQTPSHQVTQMGQEVILRCVPISNHLYFYWYRQILGQKVEFLVSFYNNEISEKSEIFDDQFSVERPDGSNFTLKIRSTKLEDSAMYFCASSTTSGEQFFGPGTRLTVL.

The genes are TRBV2 and TRBJ2-7; a possible D gene is TRBD1 (8 bases). Trimming removed 4 bases at V and 4 bases at J, with 17 bases between. CDR3 length: 15 amino acids. Germline CDR1 is SNHLY and CDR2 is FYNNEI. This CDR3 is CASSVQGGETYEQYF. In DNA, the CDR3 is TGTGCCAGCAGTGTACAGGGGGGGGAGACATACGAGCAGTACTTC.